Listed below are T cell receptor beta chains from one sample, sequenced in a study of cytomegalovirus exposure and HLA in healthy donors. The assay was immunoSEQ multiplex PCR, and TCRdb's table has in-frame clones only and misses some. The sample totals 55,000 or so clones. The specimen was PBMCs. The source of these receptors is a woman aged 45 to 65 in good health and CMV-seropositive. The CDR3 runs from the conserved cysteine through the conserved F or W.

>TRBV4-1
CASSQVAGGLYNEQFF
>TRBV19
CASSSRGTGGSGNIQYF
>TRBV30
CAFVGGGEKLFF
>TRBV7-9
CASSPGLAVLGQFF
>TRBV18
CASSPQGAGGYTF
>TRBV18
CASSPPEGLGHEQFF
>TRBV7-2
CASSSGQGGYGYTF
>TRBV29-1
CSEHRQGLEAFF
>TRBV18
CASSPPGGGYTF
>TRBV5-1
CASSLATGPTYEQYF
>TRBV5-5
CASSLGRGGGQETQYF
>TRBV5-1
CASSLGLAGFGDTQYF
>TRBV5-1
CASSFGGANEKLFF
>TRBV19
CASSLTTGGDEQFF
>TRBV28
CASRYDRGDTEAFF
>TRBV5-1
CASSLDREFNEQFF
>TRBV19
CASSDRGGETQYF
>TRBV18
CASSPNIGTGDTDTQYF
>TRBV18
CASSPRRSGDSYEQYF
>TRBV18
CASSPVQPGLNTEAFF
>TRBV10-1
CASKGGTQNTEAFF
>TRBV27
CATCRGRNQPQHF
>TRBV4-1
CASSRSGTGNYEQYF
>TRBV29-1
CSVDAGGSYEQYF
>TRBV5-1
CASSPLGTGGAKNTGELFF
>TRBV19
CASRYRGEGANTEAFF
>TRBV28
CASSLYFGAGGDNEQFF
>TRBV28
CASARTGFYEQYF
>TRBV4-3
CASSPQGALYNEQFF
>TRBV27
CASSSPLGGTDTQYF
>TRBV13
CVPSQGGGWFPQNTEAFF
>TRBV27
CASSFSTDTQYF
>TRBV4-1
CASSDGTGRRTNEKLFF
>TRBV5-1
CASSLELAGGEQYF
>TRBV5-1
CASSLDRNTEAFF
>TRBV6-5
CASSYLQSYGYTF
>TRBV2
CASSPEQLGTQYF
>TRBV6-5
CASSYGLGATEAFF
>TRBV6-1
CASSPQGNYGYTF
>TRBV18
CASSPSRSASGGYTF
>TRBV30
CAWSRRRDEKLFF
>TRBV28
CASSPRRESSYEQYF
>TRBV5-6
CASSLRTGYNEQFF
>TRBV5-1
CASSLSGGSTDTQYF
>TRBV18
CASSPRSVNYGYTF
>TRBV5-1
CASSLAAGGHTDTQYF
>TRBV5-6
CASSLQGDYEQYF